This T cell receptor (beta chain) was identified in a study of blood T cell repertoires in COVID-19. Profiled with immunoSEQ multiplex PCR; TCRdb holds only in-frame clones, not every one. This table has approximately 440,000 clones, less than 95% appearing once. Participants spanned ages roughly 18 to 95 years and resided in 24 US areas. The recovered donors of Cohort 3 showed two negative PCRs, clearance, or symptom resolution. This sequence originates from a young man who had recovered from COVID-19. Sequencing was done on a sample of PBMCs or T cells enriched from blood (not recorded which).

For the CDR3, the DNA is TGTGCCAGCAGCCCAGGGGGGACAGGGGGGTCCTACGAGCAGTACTTC. Protein: CASSPGGTGGSYEQYF. V usage is TRBV5-4 and J usage is TRBJ2-7; 11 bases are a match to TRBD1. The germline V gene encodes CDR1 SGHNT and CDR2 YYREEE (reference sequence). The V gene end was trimmed by 4 bases and the J gene end by 1 base; junction bases not matched to a gene: 7. The CDR3 totals 16 residues.